These 9 T cell receptor beta chains originate from one sample sequenced in a study of T cells in localized non-small cell lung cancer. Repertoires were generated with immunoSEQ multiplex PCR, while TCRdb's copy carries only in-frame clones and drops some. Seen here are 30,000 or so clones, 80% to 90% observed once, and the top ten hold 6.8%. The sequencing used peripheral blood, collected before any cancer treatment. All receptors derive from a male donor aged 60 or over with stage I lung adenocarcinoma.

DNA of the CDR3: TGTGCCAGCAGTCCCCACGGGGAGGTCTACGAGCAGTACTTC. Its translation is CASSPHGEVYEQYF. This chain links TRBV27 with TRBJ2-7; possible D gene TRBD2, 6 bases. The ends were cut back, 5 bases at V and 3 bases at J, with 14 bases in the middle. Germline V gene data show CDR1 as MNHEY and CDR2 as SMNVEV (reference sequence). There are 14 residues in the CDR3.

V gene TRBV9 combines with J gene TRBJ2-3; TRBD1 matches 7 bases. The V gene end was trimmed by 5 bases and the J gene end by 4 bases; junction bases not matched to a gene: 10. The germline V gene has CDR1 SGDLS and CDR2 YYNGEE. The length of the CDR3 is 15 residues. In nucleotides, the CDR3 is TGTGCCAGCAGTCTTGATGGGACAGTATCAGATACGCAGTATTTT. It encodes CASSLDGTVSDTQYF.

The rearrangement links TRBV28 to TRBJ2-7; possible D gene TRBD1, 6 bases. Trimming took 5 bases from V and 12 from J, leaving 20 bases between them. CDR3 length: 13 amino acids. Germline CDR1 reads MDHEN; CDR2 reads SYDVKM. The CDR3 here is CASSQSGTLARYF. CDR3 DNA sequence: TGTGCCAGCAGTCAATCCGGGACACTGGCCAGGTACTTC. The whole variable domain, remainder taken from reference TRBV28 and TRBJ2-7, is DVKVTQSSRYLVKRTGEKVFLECVQDMDHENMFWYRQDPGLGLRLIYFSYDVKMKEKGDIPEGYSVSREKKERFSLILESASTNQTSMYLCASSQSGTLARYFGPGTRLTVT.

This chain connects TRBV10-3 to TRBJ1-4, with 10 bases matching TRBD1. Per germline, CDR1 ENHRY and CDR2 SYGVKD. This CDR3 region has 15 residues. V lost 5 bases to trimming and J lost 3 bases; unmatched junction nucleotides: 3. CDR3 DNA: TGTGCCATCAGTTCCGGACAGGGGGCTAATGAAAAACTGTTTTTT. It yields the protein CAISSGQGANEKLFF.

V is TRBV10-3 and J is TRBJ2-7; D call uncertain. Trimming stripped 0 bases from V and 2 bases from J, with 14 bases between. This CDR3 comprises 16 residues. Germline V CDR1 and CDR2: ENHRY, SYGVKD. CDR3 in DNA: TGTGCCATCAGTGAGTCGCGCCTCGTTGGGACCTACGAGCAGTACTTC. Encoded protein: CAISESRLVGTYEQYF.

The genes are TRBV7-9 and TRBJ1-4; D is undetermined. The germline V gene encodes CDR1 SEHNR and CDR2 FQNEAQ (reference sequence). The CDR3 runs 15 residues. The ends were cut back, 5 bases at V and 2 bases at J, with 12 bases in the middle. The CDR3 bases are TGTGCCAGCAGCGATGCTGGGGTGACTAATGAAAAACTGTTTTTT. Translated, it gives CASSDAGVTNEKLFF.

V usage is TRBV5-1 and J usage is TRBJ1-1, with unresolved D. CDR3 length: 14 amino acids. CDR1 SGHRS and CDR2 YFSETQ come from the germline V gene. V was clipped by 2 bases and J by 3 bases, with 11 bases between them. This CDR3 is CASSLTGLDTEAFF. The CDR3 nucleotides are TGCGCCAGCAGCTTAACCGGGTTAGACACTGAAGCTTTCTTT.

The gene calls are TRBV27 and TRBJ2-7; 9 bases align to TRBD1. V lost 6 bases, J lost 4 bases, and 4 bases stayed unmatched. This CDR3 has 13 residues. Germline V gene sequence: CDR1 MNHEY, CDR2 SMNVEV (reference sequence). The DNA for the CDR3 is TGTGCCAGCAGGCGACAGGGGGGGTACGAGCAGTACTTC. It specifies CASRRQGGYEQYF.

The chain has TRBV5-1 and TRBJ1-6; D unresolved. Trimming shortened V by 4 bases and J by 6 bases, and 11 bases separated the two germline ends. In germline, CDR1 is SGHRS, CDR2 YFSETQ. The CDR3 sequence is 14 residues long. CDR3 sequence reads: CASSLGPLNSPLHF. The CDR3 DNA is TGCGCCAGCAGCCTAGGGCCGCTTAATTCACCCCTCCACTTT.